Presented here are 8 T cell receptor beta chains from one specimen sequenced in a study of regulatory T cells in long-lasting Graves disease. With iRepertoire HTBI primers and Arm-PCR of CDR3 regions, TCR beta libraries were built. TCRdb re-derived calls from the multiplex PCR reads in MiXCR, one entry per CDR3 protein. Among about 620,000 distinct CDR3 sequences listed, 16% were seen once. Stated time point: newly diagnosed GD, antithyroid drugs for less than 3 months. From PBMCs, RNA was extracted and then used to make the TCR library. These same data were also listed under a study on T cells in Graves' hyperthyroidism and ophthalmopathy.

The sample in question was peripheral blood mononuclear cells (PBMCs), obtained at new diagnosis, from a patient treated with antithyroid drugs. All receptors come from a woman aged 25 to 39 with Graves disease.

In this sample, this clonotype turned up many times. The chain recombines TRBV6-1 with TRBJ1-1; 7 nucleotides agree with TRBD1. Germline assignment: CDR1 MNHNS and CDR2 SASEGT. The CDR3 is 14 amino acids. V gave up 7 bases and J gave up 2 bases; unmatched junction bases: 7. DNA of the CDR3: TGTGCCAGCACCACGACAGGGACAAACACTGAAGCTTTCTTT. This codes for CASTTTGTNTEAFF.

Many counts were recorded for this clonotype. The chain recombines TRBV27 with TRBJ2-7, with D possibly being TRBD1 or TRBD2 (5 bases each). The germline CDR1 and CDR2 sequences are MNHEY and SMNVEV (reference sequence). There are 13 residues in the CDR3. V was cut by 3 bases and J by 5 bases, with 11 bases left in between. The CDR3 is CASSFREGHEQYF. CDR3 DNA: TGTGCCAGCAGTTTTAGAGAGGGGCACGAGCAGTACTTC.

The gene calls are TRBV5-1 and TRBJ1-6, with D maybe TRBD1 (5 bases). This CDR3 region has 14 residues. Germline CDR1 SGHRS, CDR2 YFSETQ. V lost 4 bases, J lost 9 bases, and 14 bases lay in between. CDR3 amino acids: CASSAGQGASPLHF. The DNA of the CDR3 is TGCGCCAGCAGCGCCGGGCAGGGAGCTTCACCCCTCCACTTT.

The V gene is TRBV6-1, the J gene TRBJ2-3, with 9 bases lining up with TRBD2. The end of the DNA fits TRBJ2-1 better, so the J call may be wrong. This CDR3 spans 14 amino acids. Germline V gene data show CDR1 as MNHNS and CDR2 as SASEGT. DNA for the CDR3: TGTGCCAGCAGCCAAGTAGCGGGGGACAATGAGCAGTTCTTC. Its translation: CASSQVAGDNEQFF.

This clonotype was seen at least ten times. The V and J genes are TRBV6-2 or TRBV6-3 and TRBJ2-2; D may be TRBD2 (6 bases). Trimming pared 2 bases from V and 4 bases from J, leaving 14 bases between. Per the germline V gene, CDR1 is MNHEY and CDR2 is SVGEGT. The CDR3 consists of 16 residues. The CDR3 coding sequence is TGTGCCAGCAGTTACAGGCGCGGGGAGCTCACCGGGGAGCTGTTTTTT. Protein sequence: CASSYRRGELTGELFF.

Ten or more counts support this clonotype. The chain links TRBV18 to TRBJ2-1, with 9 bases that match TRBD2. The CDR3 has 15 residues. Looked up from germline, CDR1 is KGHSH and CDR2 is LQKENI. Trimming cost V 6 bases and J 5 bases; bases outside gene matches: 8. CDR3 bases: TGTGCCAGCTCCCAAAGCGGGAGGCGTCACAATGAGCAGTTCTTC. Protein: CASSQSGRRHNEQFF.

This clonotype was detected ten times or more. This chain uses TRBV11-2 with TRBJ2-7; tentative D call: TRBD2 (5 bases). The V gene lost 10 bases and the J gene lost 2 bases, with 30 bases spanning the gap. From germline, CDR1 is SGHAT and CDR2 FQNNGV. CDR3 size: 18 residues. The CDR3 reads CATKEGPPVFQYPYEQYF. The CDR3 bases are TGTGCCACCAAAGAGGGTCCTCCCGTTTTCCAATACCCCTACGAGCAGTACTTC.

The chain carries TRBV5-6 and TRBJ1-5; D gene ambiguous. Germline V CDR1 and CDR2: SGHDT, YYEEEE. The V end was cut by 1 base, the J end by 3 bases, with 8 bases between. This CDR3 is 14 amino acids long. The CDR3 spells CASSLIENNQPQHF. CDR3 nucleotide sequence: TGTGCCAGCAGCTTGATAGAAAACAATCAGCCCCAGCATTTT.